A single sample gave rise to the 8 T cell receptor beta chains below, sequenced in a study of shared clonotypes between healthy human individuals. The protocol was immunoSEQ multiplex PCR, while the TCRdb copy is restricted to in-frame clones and leaves out a portion. The sample shows a few million clones, 85% to 95% of them seen only once. The sequencing sample was made of naive CD4+ T cells from PBMCs. Specified subset: CD45RA+ positively selected. The receptors were sampled from a young man in good health. Some clones in this sample may be carry-over from other donors' samples.

This clone has more than one count but fewer than ten. The chain carries TRBV30 and TRBJ1-1; no definite D call. V was trimmed by 0 bases and J by 8 bases, leaving 13 bases between them. This CDR3 is 13 amino acids long. Germline assignment: CDR1 GTSNPN and CDR2 SVGIG (reference sequence). The CDR3: CAWSVREAVEAFF. CDR3 sequence (DNA): TGTGCCTGGAGTGTAAGGGAGGCGGTCGAAGCTTTCTTT.

This clone showed up just once. Different DNA sequences within this sample yield the same CDR3. The chain joins TRBV19 to TRBJ1-2; no clear D gene. The CDR3 loop spans 12 amino acids. Germline loops: CDR1 LNHDA, CDR2 SQIVND (reference sequence). Trimming left V 4 bases short and J 2 bases short, with 5 bases between. The CDR3 sequence: CASSRVNYGYTF. In DNA, the CDR3 is TGTGCCAGTAGTAGAGTAAACTATGGCTACACCTTC. Looking up the rest from reference TRBV19 and TRBJ1-2 gives the full variable domain: DGGITQSPKYLFRKEGQNVTLSCEQNLNHDAMYWYRQDPGQGLRLIYYSQIVNDFQKGDIAEGYSVSREKKESFPLTVTSAQKNPTAFYLCASSRVNYGYTFGSGTRLTVV.

The DNA for the CDR3 is TGTGCCAGCAGTTCCATGGGCGGTAATCGGGACACCATATATTTT. Translated, it gives CASSSMGGNRDTIYF. This chain connects TRBV28 to TRBJ1-3; D gene ambiguous. V lost 4 bases to trimming and J lost 8 bases, with 18 bases between them. The germline CDR1 and CDR2 sequences are MDHEN and SYDVKM. The CDR3 contains 15 residues.

The CDR3 here is CASSPDRNQNEKLFF. In DNA, the CDR3 is TGTGCCAGCTCACCCGACAGAAATCAGAATGAAAAACTGTTTTTT. This sequence joins TRBV18 and TRBJ1-4, with D possibly being TRBD1 (5 bases). This CDR3 spans 15 amino acids. The ends were cut back, 3 bases at V and 5 bases at J, with 13 bases in the middle. CDR1 is KGHSH and CDR2 is LQKENI in the germline V gene.

This clone was seen a handful of times. This CDR3 is also generated by other DNA sequences in the sample. The V and J genes are TRBV5-1 and TRBJ1-1; 8 nucleotides match TRBD1. The CDR3 is 15 amino acids. J lost 4 bases, V lost 0 bases, and 5 bases had no gene match. The germline V gene has CDR1 SGHRS and CDR2 YFSETQ. Here the CDR3 DNA reads TGCGCCAGCAGCTTGGCGGGGACAGGAGGCACTGAAGCTTTCTTT. Protein product: CASSLAGTGGTEAFF.

This chain uses TRBV4-1 with TRBJ2-5; 9 bases line up with TRBD2. V gave up 4 bases and J gave up 0 bases; unmatched junction bases: 18. CDR3 size: 20 residues. Per germline, CDR1 MGHRA and CDR2 YSYEKL. This chain's CDR3 is CASSPKRASGRFPYQETQYF. The CDR3 nucleotides read TGCGCCAGCAGCCCTAAACGAGCAAGCGGGAGGTTCCCATACCAAGAGACCCAGTACTTC.

The chain links TRBV6-5 to TRBJ2-2; D possibly corresponds to TRBD2 (7 bases). The V end was cut by 5 bases, the J end by 6 bases, with 16 bases between. The CDR3 extends over 15 amino acids. Germline CDR1 is MNHEY and CDR2 is SVGAGI. The DNA of the CDR3 is TGTGCCAGCAGTCTCGGGGGCGCGGGGGCCGGGGAGCTGTTTTTT. Its protein product is CASSLGGAGAGELFF.

In the case of this clone: This same CDR3 is encoded by further DNA sequences in the sample. The chain recombines TRBV2 with TRBJ1-2; no definite D call. The V end was cut by 5 bases, the J end by 0 bases, with 1 base between. Germline CDR1 is SNHLY and CDR2 is FYNNEI. The CDR3 length is 11 residues. CDR3 sequence (DNA): TGTGCCAGCAGTACTAACTATGGCTACACCTTC. The encoded protein is CASSTNYGYTF.